The clone carrying this T cell receptor (beta chain) occurred many times. What it binds is not known. This sample stems from a study of T-cell memory formation after mild COVID-19. Study-wide context: Among the donors, TCR clusters were largely specific to each donor.

Study observations and caveats: Largely, contracting CD4+ clones fell within CM and EM, and contracting CD8+ clones within EMRA. The authors left the SARS-CoV-2 specificity of second-wave clones peaking on day 37 unconfirmed.

5'RACE with constant-segment primers yielded barcoded, UMI-tagged TCR alpha and TCR beta cDNA libraries. Each CDR3 protein is one row after TCRdb ran MiXCR on the 5' RACE reads. The sample holds some 270,000 distinct CDR3 sequences, just over 15% seen once. The CDR3 runs 16 residues. Trimming removed 0 bases at V and 6 bases at J, with 18 bases between. CDR1 and CDR2 from the germline V gene are LGHNA and YSLEER. The chain couples TRBV4-3 to TRBJ2-7; D possibly uses TRBD1 or TRBD2 (5 bases each). This clonotype was sampled from an adult woman who had mild COVID-19 (a few samples of this study predate the infection). Cell type and time point are not known. Sequenced sample: PBMCs or a T cell subset sorted from them (not recorded which). The DNA of the CDR3 is TGCGCCAGCAGCCAAGATCTGGGAGAAGGGGCGAGCGAGCAGTACTTC. Translated: CASSQDLGEGASEQYF.